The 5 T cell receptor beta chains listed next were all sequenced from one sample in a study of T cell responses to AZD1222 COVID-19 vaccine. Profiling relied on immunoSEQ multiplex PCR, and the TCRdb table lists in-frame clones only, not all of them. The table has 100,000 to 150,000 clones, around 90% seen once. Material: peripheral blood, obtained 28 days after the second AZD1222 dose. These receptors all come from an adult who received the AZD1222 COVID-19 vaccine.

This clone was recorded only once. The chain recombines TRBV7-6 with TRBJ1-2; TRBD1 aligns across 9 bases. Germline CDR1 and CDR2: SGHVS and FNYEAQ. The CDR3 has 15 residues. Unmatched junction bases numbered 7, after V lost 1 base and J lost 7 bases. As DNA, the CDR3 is TGTGCCAGCAGCTTAGACGGGACAGGGATCGGTGGCTACACCTTC. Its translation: CASSLDGTGIGGYTF.

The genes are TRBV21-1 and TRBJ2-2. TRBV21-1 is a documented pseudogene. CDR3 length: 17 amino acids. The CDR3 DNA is TGTGCCAGCAGCAAAGCCTTTCCAGGTTCAGAGGCCGGGGAGCTGTTTTTT. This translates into CASSKAFPGSEAGELFF.

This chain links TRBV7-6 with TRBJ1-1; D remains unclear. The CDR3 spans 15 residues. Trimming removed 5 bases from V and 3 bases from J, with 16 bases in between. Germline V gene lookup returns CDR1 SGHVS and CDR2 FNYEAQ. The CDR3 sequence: CASSPFSTEDTEAFF. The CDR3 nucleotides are TGTGCCAGCAGCCCGTTCTCAACGGAGGACACTGAAGCTTTCTTT. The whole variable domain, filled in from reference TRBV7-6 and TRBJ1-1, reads GAGVSQSPRYKVTKRGQDVALRCDPISGHVSLYWYRQALGQGPEFLTYFNYEAQQDKSGLPNDRFSAERPEGSISTLTIQRTEQRDSAMYRCASSPFSTEDTEAFFGQGTRLTVV.

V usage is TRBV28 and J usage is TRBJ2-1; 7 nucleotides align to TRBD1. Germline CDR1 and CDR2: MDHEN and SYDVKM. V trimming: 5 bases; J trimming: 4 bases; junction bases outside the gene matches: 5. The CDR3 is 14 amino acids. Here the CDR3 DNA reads TGTGCCAGCAGTGGACAGGCGACTTACAATGAGCAGTTCTTC. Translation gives CASSGQATYNEQFF. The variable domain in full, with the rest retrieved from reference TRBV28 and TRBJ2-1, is DVKVTQSSRYLVKRTGEKVFLECVQDMDHENMFWYRQDPGLGLRLIYFSYDVKMKEKGDIPEGYSVSREKKERFSLILESASTNQTSMYLCASSGQATYNEQFFGPGTRLTVL.

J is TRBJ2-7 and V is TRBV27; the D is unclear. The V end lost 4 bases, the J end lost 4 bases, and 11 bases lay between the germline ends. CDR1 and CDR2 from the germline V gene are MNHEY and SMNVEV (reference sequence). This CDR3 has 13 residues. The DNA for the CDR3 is TGTGCCAGCAGTTGGAGCTCCCAATACGAGCAGTACTTC. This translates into CASSWSSQYEQYF.